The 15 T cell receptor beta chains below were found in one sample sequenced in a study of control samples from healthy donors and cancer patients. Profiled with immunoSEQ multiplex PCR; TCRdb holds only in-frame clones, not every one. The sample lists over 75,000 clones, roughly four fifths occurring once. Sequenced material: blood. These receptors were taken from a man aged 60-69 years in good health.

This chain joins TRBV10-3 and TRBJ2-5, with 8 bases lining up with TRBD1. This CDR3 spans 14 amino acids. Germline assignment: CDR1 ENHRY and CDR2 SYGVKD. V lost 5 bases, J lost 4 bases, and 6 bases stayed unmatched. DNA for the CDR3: TGTGCCATCAGTAAGGACAGGGTGGGAGAGACCCAGTACTTC. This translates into CAISKDRVGETQYF.

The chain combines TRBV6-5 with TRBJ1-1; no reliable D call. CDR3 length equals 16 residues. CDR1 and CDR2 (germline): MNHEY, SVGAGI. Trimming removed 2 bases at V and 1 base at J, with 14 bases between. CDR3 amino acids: CASSYGSGITNTEAFF. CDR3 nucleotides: TGTGCCAGCAGTTACGGATCCGGGATAACGAACACTGAAGCTTTCTTT.

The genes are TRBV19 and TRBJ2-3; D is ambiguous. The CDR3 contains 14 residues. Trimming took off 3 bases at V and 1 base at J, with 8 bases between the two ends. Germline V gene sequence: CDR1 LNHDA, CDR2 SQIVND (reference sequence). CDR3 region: CASSMLLGTDTQYF. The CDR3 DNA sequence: TGTGCCAGTAGTATGCTTTTGGGCACAGATACGCAGTATTTT.

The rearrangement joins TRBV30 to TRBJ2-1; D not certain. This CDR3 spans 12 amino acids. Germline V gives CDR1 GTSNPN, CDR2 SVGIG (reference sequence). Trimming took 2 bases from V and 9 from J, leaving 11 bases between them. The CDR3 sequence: CAWSKAPREQFF. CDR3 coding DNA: TGTGCCTGGAGTAAAGCGCCTCGTGAGCAGTTCTTC.

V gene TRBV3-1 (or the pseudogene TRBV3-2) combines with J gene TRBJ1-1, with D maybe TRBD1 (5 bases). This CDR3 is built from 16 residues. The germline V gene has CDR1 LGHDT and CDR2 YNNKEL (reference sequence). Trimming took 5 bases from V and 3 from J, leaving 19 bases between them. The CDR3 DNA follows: TGTGCCAGCAGCAACCGGGACCCGACACGCTACACTGAAGCTTTCTTT. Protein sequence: CASSNRDPTRYTEAFF.

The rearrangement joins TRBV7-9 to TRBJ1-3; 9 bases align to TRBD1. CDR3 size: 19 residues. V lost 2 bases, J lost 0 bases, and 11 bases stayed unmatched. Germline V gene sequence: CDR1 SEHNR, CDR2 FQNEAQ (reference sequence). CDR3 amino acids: CASSLLSLGQGVSGNTIYF. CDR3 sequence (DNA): TGTGCCAGCAGCTTACTTTCGCTGGGACAGGGAGTCTCTGGAAACACCATATATTTT.

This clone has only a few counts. CDR3 protein: CASNGQHF. In DNA form, the CDR3 reads TGCGCCAGCAATGGACAACACTTT. This chain connects TRBV10-1 to TRBJ1-6; D perhaps matches TRBD1 (5 bases). CDR1 and CDR2 (germline): WNHNN, SYGVQD (reference sequence). The CDR3 spans 8 residues. Deletions cut 7 bases from V and 19 bases from J, with 8 bases between.

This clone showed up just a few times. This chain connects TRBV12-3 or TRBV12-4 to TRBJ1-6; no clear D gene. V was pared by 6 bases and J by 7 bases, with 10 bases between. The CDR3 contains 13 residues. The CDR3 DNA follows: TGTGCCAGCAGCCTCCAGGAGAATTCACCCCTCCACTTT. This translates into CASSLQENSPLHF.

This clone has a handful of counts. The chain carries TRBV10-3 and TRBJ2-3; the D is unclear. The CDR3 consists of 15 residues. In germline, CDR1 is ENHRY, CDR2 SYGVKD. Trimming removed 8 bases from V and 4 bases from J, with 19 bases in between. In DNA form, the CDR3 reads TGTGCCATCGAACCGGACCCCTCAATCGCAGATACGCAGTATTTT. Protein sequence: CAIEPDPSIADTQYF.

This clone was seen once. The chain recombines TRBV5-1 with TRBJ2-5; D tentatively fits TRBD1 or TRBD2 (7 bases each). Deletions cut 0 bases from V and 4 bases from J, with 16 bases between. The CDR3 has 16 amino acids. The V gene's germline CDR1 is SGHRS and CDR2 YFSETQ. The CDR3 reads CASSLGEGASGETQYF. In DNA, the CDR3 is TGCGCCAGCAGCTTGGGGGAGGGGGCAAGCGGAGAGACCCAGTACTTC.

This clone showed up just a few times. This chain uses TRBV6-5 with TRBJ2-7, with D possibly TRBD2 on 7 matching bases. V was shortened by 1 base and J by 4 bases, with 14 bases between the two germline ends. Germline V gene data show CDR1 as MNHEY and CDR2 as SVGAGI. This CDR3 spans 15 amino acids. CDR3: CASSYYRGGGYEQYF. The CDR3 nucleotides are TGTGCCAGCAGTTACTACCGGGGAGGGGGTTACGAGCAGTACTTC.

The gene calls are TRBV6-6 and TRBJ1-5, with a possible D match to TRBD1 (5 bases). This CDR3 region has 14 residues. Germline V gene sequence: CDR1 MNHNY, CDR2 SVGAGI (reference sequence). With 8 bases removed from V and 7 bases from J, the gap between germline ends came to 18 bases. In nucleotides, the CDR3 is TGTGCCAGCCACATGGCAGGGTCCCCCCAGCCCCAGCATTTT. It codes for CASHMAGSPQPQHF.

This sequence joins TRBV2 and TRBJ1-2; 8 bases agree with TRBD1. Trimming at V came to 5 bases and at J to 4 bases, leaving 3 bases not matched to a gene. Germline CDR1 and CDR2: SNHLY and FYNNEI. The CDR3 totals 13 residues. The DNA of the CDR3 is TGTGCCAGCAGTCCCCAGGGGGCCTATGGCTACACCTTC. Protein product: CASSPQGAYGYTF.

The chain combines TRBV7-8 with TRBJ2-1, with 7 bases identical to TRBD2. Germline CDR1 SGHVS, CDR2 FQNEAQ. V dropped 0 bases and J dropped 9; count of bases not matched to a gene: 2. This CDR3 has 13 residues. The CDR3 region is CASSLASGGEQFF. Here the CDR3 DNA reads TGTGCCAGCAGCTTAGCATCGGGGGGTGAGCAGTTCTTC.

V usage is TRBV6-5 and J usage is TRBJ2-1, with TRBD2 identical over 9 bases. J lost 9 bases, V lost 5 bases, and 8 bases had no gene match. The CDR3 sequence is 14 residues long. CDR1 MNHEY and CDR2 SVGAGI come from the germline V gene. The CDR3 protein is CASSNSGGYSEQFF. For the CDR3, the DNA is TGTGCCAGCAGTAATAGCGGGGGTTATAGTGAGCAGTTCTTC.